These T cell receptor beta chains were read from a single sample in a study of shared clonotypes between healthy human individuals. Only in-frame clones appear in the TCRdb table, and some are missing; sequencing was by immunoSEQ multiplex PCR. In the table there are approximately 640,000 clones, less than 95% of which are singletons. The sequenced sample was memory CD8+ T cells from PBMCs. All receptors come from a man younger than 35 in good health. Some clones in this sample may be carry-over from other donors' samples. Each CDR3 is given without its conserved first and last residue. Fields, in order: V gene, CDR3 protein.

>TRBV30
ASPGGMNTEAF
>TRBV29-1
SVRKSIQYEQY
>TRBV11-2
ASSLEAYNEQF
>TRBV11-2
ASSLLYEQY
>TRBV27
ASRGGGGGYT
>TRBV7-3
ASSLRTGLVSEQY
>TRBV29-1
SVKLLGGNTDTQY
>TRBV27
ASSIRDRGSEQY
>TRBV2
ASKAGGSLGTDTQY
>TRBV10-2
ASSVTGEAYEQY
>TRBV7-9
ASSSRDSYGYT
>TRBV19
ATCSMEAELNNEQF
>TRBV28
ASRKMRIRVNTEAF
>TRBV6-5
ASSQGGLAGEQY
>TRBV10-2
ASSETPNTEAF
>TRBV29-1
SVDGGGYEQY
>TRBV28
ASSRPGRPYGYT
>TRBV27
ASSFKGKETQY
>TRBV28
ASSPSTFSGRPDTQY
>TRBV28
ASSLNMAAVGEDGYT
>TRBV19
ASRRGVEAF
>TRBV7-9
ASSATSGDDNEQF
>TRBV29-1
SVGGAGNTIY
>TRBV30
AWSVFSSYEQY
>TRBV5-8
ASSLGFYEQY
>TRBV7-6
ASSPVAGGPTDTQY
>TRBV7-9
ASSLASPYQETQY
>TRBV6-6
ASSEGMAPEAF
>TRBV5-6
ASSSGHPNYGYT
>TRBV19
ASEPRDRQLREQF
>TRBV7-6
ASSLYYPNVNSGRGPPNEQF
>TRBV27
ASTRGSEQY
>TRBV5-4
ASSGTDETQY
>TRBV29-1
SVLSSRPGLAPETQY
>TRBV2
ASSDSGQGVSYNEQF
>TRBV13
ASSFGGNQETQY
>TRBV19
ASSMGAGNTEAF
>TRBV27
ASSLGGSSYEQY
>TRBV27
ASSSWVGGELF
>TRBV28
ASTRTGSSYEQY
>TRBV10-3
AISESPGQYYGYT
>TRBV6-6
ASSYSPSTDNTEAF
>TRBV25-1
ASRPPTSYEQY
>TRBV7-8
ASSSLDTQY